A selection of T cell receptor beta chains follows, all from one sample in a study of cytomegalovirus exposure and HLA in healthy donors. Assay: immunoSEQ multiplex PCR; the TCRdb copy retains only in-frame clones and omits some. Of fewer than 85,000 clones in the sample, 95% to 97% are singletons; the top ten hold approximately 1.3%. The sample consisted of PBMCs. The source is a woman younger than 35 in good health and CMV-seronegative. The CDR3 runs from the conserved cysteine through the conserved F or W. The order of the fields is D gene, V gene, J gene, clone size, CDR3 DNA, CDR3 protein. D genes are given only for firm matches. Clone size, where shown, is once, few, many, or a class for clones that have expanded.

NA	TRBV7-2	TRBJ1-1	NA	TGTGCCAGCAGCTTATACATGCGGGGTACTGAAGCTTTCTTT	CASSLYMRGTEAFF
NA	TRBV5-1	TRBJ2-3	NA	TGCGCCAGCAGCACCAGGGTCACAGATACGCAGTATTTT	CASSTRVTDTQYF
NA	TRBV27	TRBJ1-1	NA	TGTGCCAGCAGTTTTGCAGGGGCCACTGAAGCTTTCTTT	CASSFAGATEAFF
NA	TRBV10-3	TRBJ2-5	NA	TGTGCCACCAGACTAGGGAGTTCCCAAGAGACCCAGTACTTC	CATRLGSSQETQYF
NA	TRBV2	TRBJ1-5	NA	TGTGCCAGCAGTGTGGGTCAGGGGACGGGGCAGCCCCAGCATTTT	CASSVGQGTGQPQHF
NA	TRBV19	TRBJ1-5	NA	TGTGCCAGTAGCTCCGAAGGGGGACGGCCCCAGCATTTT	CASSSEGGRPQHF
NA	TRBV30	TRBJ1-6	NA	TGTGCCTGGAGTGGTTCCGTTTTTCTACCACCCCTCCACTTT	CAWSGSVFLPPLHF
TRBD2	TRBV13	TRBJ2-7	NA	TGTGCCAGCAGCCGACGGGCCGGGACTAGCGTGCTCTACGAGCAGTACTTC	CASSRRAGTSVLYEQYF
TRBD2	TRBV13	TRBJ2-7	NA	TGTGCCAGCAGCTCTACCTTTCGGGGGGACTGGGGGTACGAGCAGTACTTC	CASSSTFRGDWGYEQYF
NA	TRBV5-1	TRBJ2-1	NA	TGCGCCAGCAGCCCGGGGTGGGGATACAATGAGCAGTTCTTC	CASSPGWGYNEQFF
NA	TRBV27	TRBJ2-7	once	TGTGCCAGCAGTCTGACTCCCCGTCTAGAGCAGTACTTC	CASSLTPRLEQYF